The rows below give T cell receptor beta chains drawn from one sample of a study of cytomegalovirus exposure and HLA in healthy donors. Repertoires were generated with immunoSEQ multiplex PCR, while TCRdb's copy carries only in-frame clones and drops some. The profile shows roughly 190,000 clones, just under 80% of them singletons. The sample consisted of PBMCs. Receptors were obtained from a female donor in good health and CMV-seronegative. The CDR3 runs from the conserved cysteine through the conserved F or W. D genes are given only for firm matches. Size values are once, few and many counts, or a class for expanded clones, and some rows have none.

v_gene,abundance,d_gene,j_gene,CDR3nt,CDR3aa
TRBV4-1,once,TRBD1,TRBJ2-7,TGCGCCAGCAGCCAGTCGGGACAGATTTTTTCCTACGAGCAGTACTTC,CASSQSGQIFSYEQYF
TRBV21-1,few,-,TRBJ2-7,TGTGCCAGCAGCAAAGACAGCTTCTACGAGCAGTACTTC,CASSKDSFYEQYF
TRBV5-1,-,TRBD1,TRBJ2-7,TGCGCCAGCAGCTTGGTTGCAGGGGGCTACGAGCAGTACTTC,CASSLVAGGYEQYF
TRBV28,-,TRBD1,TRBJ1-1,TGTGCCAGCAGTTTGTCTGACAGGGGCGGGACTGAAGCTTTCTTT,CASSLSDRGGTEAFF
TRBV7-9,once,-,TRBJ2-7,TGTGCCAGCAGCGCAACAGGGCAGGGGCAGTACTTC,CASSATGQGQYF
TRBV2,-,-,TRBJ1-2,TGTGCCAGCAGTATACAGGGTCACTATGGCTACACCTTC,CASSIQGHYGYTF
TRBV30,-,-,TRBJ1-5,TGTGCCTGGAGGGTCGGGGGGGCGTTTGATAGCAATCAGCCCCAGCATTTT,CAWRVGGAFDSNQPQHF
TRBV7-9,-,-,TRBJ1-4,TGTGCCAGCAGCTTAGACACATCAACTAATGAAAAACTGTTTTTT,CASSLDTSTNEKLFF
TRBV30,-,-,TRBJ1-1,TGTGCCTGGAGTAGGGGTTGGGGGAACACTGAAGCTTTCTTT,CAWSRGWGNTEAFF
TRBV30,-,-,TRBJ2-7,TGTGCCTGGAGACCTTCAGGGCGCGAGCAGTACTTC,CAWRPSGREQYF
TRBV6-5,-,-,TRBJ2-5,TGTGCCAGCAGTTACCAGGGGGGCCCGGGGACCCAGTACTTC,CASSYQGGPGTQYF
TRBV4-3,-,TRBD1,TRBJ1-2,TGCGCCAGCAGCCCCGGACAGGGGAATGGCTACACCTTC,CASSPGQGNGYTF
TRBV30,-,-,TRBJ2-1,TGTGCCTGTCAGGAGCAGTTCTTC,CACQEQFF
TRBV30,-,-,TRBJ1-1,TGTGCCTGGAGTGTCCGTTCTGAAGCTTTCTTT,CAWSVRSEAFF
TRBV2,-,TRBD1,TRBJ2-7,TGTGCCAGCAGCTCACCAGGGGGCTCCTACGAGCAGTACTTC,CASSSPGGSYEQYF
TRBV6-6,once,TRBD1,TRBJ2-1,TGTGCCAGCAGGGTAGCCAGGGGGAACTCCTACAATGAGCAGTTCTTC,CASRVARGNSYNEQFF
TRBV13,once,-,TRBJ2-1,TGTGCCAGCAGCCTCATAGGTCCTAGCTCCTACAATGAGCAGTTCTTC,CASSLIGPSSYNEQFF
TRBV11-2,once,TRBD2,TRBJ2-2,TGTGCCAGCAGCTTAGGGCTAGCGGGAGCCGGGGAGCTGTTTTTT,CASSLGLAGAGELFF